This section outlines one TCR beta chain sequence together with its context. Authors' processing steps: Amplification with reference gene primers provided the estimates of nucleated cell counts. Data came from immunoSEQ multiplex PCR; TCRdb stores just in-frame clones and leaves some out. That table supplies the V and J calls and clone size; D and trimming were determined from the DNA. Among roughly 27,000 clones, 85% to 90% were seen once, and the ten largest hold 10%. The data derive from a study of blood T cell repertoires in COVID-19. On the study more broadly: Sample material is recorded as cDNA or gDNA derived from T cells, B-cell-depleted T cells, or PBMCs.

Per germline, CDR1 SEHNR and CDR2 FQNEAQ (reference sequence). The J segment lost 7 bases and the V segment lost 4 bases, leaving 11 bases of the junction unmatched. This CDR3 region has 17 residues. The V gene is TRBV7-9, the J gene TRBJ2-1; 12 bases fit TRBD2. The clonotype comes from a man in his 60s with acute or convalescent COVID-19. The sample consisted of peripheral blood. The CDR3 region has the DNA TGTGCCAGCAGCTCGCTAGCGGGAGGGCCCACAGGGAATGAGCAGTTCTTC. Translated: CASSSLAGGPTGNEQFF.